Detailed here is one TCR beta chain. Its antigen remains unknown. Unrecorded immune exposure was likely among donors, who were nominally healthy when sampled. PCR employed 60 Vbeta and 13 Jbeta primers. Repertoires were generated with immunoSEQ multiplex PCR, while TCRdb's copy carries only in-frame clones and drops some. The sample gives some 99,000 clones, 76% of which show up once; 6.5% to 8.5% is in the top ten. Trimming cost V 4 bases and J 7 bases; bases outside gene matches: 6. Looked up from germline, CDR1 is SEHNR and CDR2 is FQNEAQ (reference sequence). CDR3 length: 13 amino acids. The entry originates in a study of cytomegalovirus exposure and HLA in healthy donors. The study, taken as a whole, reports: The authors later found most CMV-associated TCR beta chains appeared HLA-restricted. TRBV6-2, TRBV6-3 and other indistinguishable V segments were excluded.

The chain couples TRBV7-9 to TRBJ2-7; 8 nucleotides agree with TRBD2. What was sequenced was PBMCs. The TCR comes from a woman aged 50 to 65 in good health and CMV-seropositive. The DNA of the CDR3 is TGTGCCAGCAGCTACCCGGGGGGGGAAGAGCAGTACTTC. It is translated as CASSYPGGEEQYF.